This TCR beta chain was sequenced for a study of blood T cells in healthy people across ages. This clonotype was counted ten times or more. Trimming removed 0 bases at V and 10 bases at J, with 13 bases between. The CDR3 contains 15 residues. Germline CDR1 reads LGHNA; CDR2 reads YNFKEQ. A second roughly 6 to 12 cycle PCR used barcoded and J-beta primers. TCRdb re-analysed the 5' RACE reads in MiXCR, keeping a single row per CDR3 protein. Of 780,000 or so distinct CDR3 sequences in the sample, about 53% are singletons; the top ten hold roughly 37%. Caucasian, healthy and from Russia, the donors were aged between roughly 6 and 95.

The clonotype originates from a man older than 75 in good health. Sample: blood. The chain links TRBV4-2 to TRBJ1-6, with D unresolved. CDR3 region: CASSQDRQSYSPLHF. The CDR3 DNA reads as TGTGCCAGCAGCCAAGATCGACAAAGCTACTCACCCCTCCACTTT.